This entry lists 19 T cell receptor beta chains sequenced from one sample in a study of human T cells and chemical hapten exposure. From the RACE reads, TCRdb called clonotypes with MiXCR, one entry per CDR3 protein. The sample shows fewer than 500,000 distinct CDR3 sequences, more than 4.5% of them seen only once. Noted time point: patch test 1, 2 weeks after DPC sensitization. Treatment: therapeutic diphenylcyclopropenone sensitization with weekly scalp DPC. The sequenced sample was whole blood, obtained in connection with sensitization to the hapten diphenylcyclopropenone (DPC). The receptor set was obtained from a woman aged 45-60 years with alopecia areata. Some clones in this sample may be carry-over from other donors' samples.

About this clonotype: A read error may explain this, as a much larger clone is one base away. CDR3 sequence: CASSMSHRELFF. In DNA form, the CDR3 reads TGTGCCAGCAGTATGAGTCACAGGGAGCTGTTTTTT. The V call is TRBV25-1, the J call TRBJ2-2; the D is unclear. CDR3 length: 12 residues. Germline-derived CDR1 and CDR2 are MGHDK and SYGVNS. Trimming took 5 bases from V and 9 from J, leaving 10 bases between them.

A few counts support this clonotype. The chain is built from TRBV29-1 and TRBJ1-1, with a weak D call TRBD1 (5 bases). This CDR3 has 18 residues. Germline V lookup: CDR1 SQVTM, CDR2 ANQGSEA. V shed 2 bases and J shed 4 bases, with 26 bases lying between them. The chain's CDR3 is CSVESPGTGLLGGTEAFF. In DNA, the CDR3 is TGCAGCGTTGAAAGCCCCGGGACGGGGCTCTTGGGGGGCACTGAAGCTTTCTTT.

At least ten counts were recorded for this clonotype. The chain combines TRBV29-1 with TRBJ1-1; D is uncertain. In germline, CDR1 is SQVTM, CDR2 ANQGSEA. The CDR3 runs to 13 residues. Trimming stripped 8 bases from V and 4 bases from J, with 17 bases between. The CDR3 DNA reads as TGCAGCTTATCTTTGGGATTGAGCACTGAAGCTTTCTTT. Translating gives CSLSLGLSTEAFF.

The rearrangement joins TRBV15 to TRBJ1-2; D is perhaps TRBD1 (6 bases). The V end was cut by 1 base, the J end by 5 bases, with 14 bases between. The germline V gene has CDR1 LNHNV and CDR2 YYDKDF (reference sequence). The CDR3 consists of 15 residues. This CDR3 reads CATSRGRDIRYGYTF. DNA for the CDR3: TGTGCCACCAGCAGAGGCCGGGACATAAGATATGGCTACACCTTC.

Notes on this clonotype: A much larger clone differs by one base, so this may be a read error. Lacking the conserved final phenylalanine or tryptophan, this CDR3 likely reflects a read error. The chain employs TRBV7-6 and TRBJ2-5; 11 positions agree with TRBD2. The CDR3 totals 16 residues. CDR1 and CDR2 (germline): SGHVS, FNYEAQ. J gave up 3 bases and V 4 bases, and 7 bases lay outside the gene matches. In DNA form, the CDR3 reads TGTGCCAGCAGCTCCCACTCGGGACTAGCGGAAGAGACCCAGTACATC. This codes for CASSSHSGLAEETQYI.

This clonotype was found many times. The chain combines TRBV6-5 with TRBJ1-5, with D perhaps TRBD1 (5 bases). V lost 4 bases, J lost 7 bases, and 14 bases lay in between. The CDR3 loop spans 14 amino acids. Germline V gene lookup returns CDR1 MNHEY and CDR2 SVGAGI. In DNA form, the CDR3 reads TGTGCCAGCAGTTCCCTTACGGGACTCCAGCCCCAGCATTTT. It is translated as CASSSLTGLQPQHF.

The chain combines TRBV12-3 or TRBV12-4 with TRBJ1-2; D ambiguous. Trimming pared 3 bases from V and 3 bases from J, leaving 11 bases between. The CDR3 spans 14 residues. The CDR3 DNA sequence: TGTGCCAGCAGTTTCGACACGGAAGACTATGGCTACACCTTC. Residues: CASSFDTEDYGYTF.

The CDR3 DNA sequence: TGTGCCAGCAGCTTTCTTACAAGTTCTGGAAACACCATATATTTT. Residues: CASSFLTSSGNTIYF. The V gene is TRBV7-2, the J gene TRBJ1-3; D is uncertain. V was trimmed by 3 bases and J by 1 base, leaving 10 bases between them. The germline gives CDR1 SGHTA, CDR2 FQGNSA. The CDR3 covers 15 residues.

This clonotype was detected many times. CDR3 protein: CASSYSGGIEAFF. Written as DNA, the CDR3 is TGTGCCAGCAGTTACTCGGGCGGTATTGAAGCTTTCTTT. This chain links TRBV6-6 with TRBJ1-1; no clear D gene. The CDR3 is 13 amino acids. Trimming took 0 bases from V and 7 from J, leaving 9 bases between them. Germline assignment: CDR1 MNHNY and CDR2 SVGAGI (reference sequence).

This clonotype was counted ten times or more. The junction departs from germline at one end; a sequencing error may be responsible. This chain uses TRBV20-1 with TRBJ2-3; maybe TRBD1 (6 bases). This CDR3 spans 15 amino acids. Germline V gene sequence: CDR1 DFQATT, CDR2 SNEGSKA (reference sequence). Here the CDR3 reads CSARRDTPSTDAQYF. CDR3 DNA sequence: TGCAGTGCTCGCCGGGACACGCCAAGCACAGATGCGCAGTATTTT.

The rearrangement uses TRBV7-8 and TRBJ2-1, with 8 bases that match TRBD1. Unmatched junction bases numbered 6, after V lost 6 bases and J lost 2 bases. CDR3 length equals 15 residues. Per germline, CDR1 SGHVS and CDR2 FQNEAQ. For the CDR3, the DNA is TGTGCCAGCAGTACGGTACAGGGGGCCTACAATGAGCAGTTCTTC. Amino acids: CASSTVQGAYNEQFF.

The table lists this clonotype with many counts. The chain has TRBV12-3 or TRBV12-4 and TRBJ2-7; a possible D gene is TRBD2 (6 bases). Trimming cost V 2 bases and J 2 bases, with 13 bases left between them. This CDR3 spans 15 amino acids. The CDR3 DNA reads as TGTGCCAGCAGTTTACGACCGGGAGCCCCCTACGAGCAGTACTTC. Translation gives CASSLRPGAPYEQYF.

This clonotype was recorded many times. The chain employs TRBV3-1 and TRBJ1-2, with D uncertain. V gave up 0 bases and J gave up 8 bases, with 13 bases separating them. The CDR3 has 14 residues. Germline V lookup: CDR1 LGHDT, CDR2 YNNKEL (reference sequence). The DNA of the CDR3 is TGTGCCAGCAGCCAAGATAAGCAGTTCGGGGGCTACACCTTC. This sequence encodes CASSQDKQFGGYTF.

The chain is built from TRBV5-5 and TRBJ1-5, with TRBD1 as a possible D gene (6 bases). Germline V gene sequence: CDR1 SGHKS, CDR2 YYEKEE (reference sequence). This CDR3 has 14 residues. The V end was cut by 4 bases, the J end by 3 bases, with 11 bases between. DNA for the CDR3: TGTGCCAGCAGCCGGGACATTTTCAATCAGCCCCAGCATTTT. Its translation: CASSRDIFNQPQHF.

The table lists this clonotype with many counts. The V and J genes are TRBV7-2 and TRBJ1-6; D is undetermined. Germline V CDR1 and CDR2: SGHTA, FQGNSA. The CDR3 spans 14 residues. Trimming removed 1 base at V and 7 bases at J, with 8 bases between. DNA of the CDR3: TGTGCCAGCAGCTTAGGGACCCTCAATTCACCCCTCCACTTT. Its translation: CASSLGTLNSPLHF.

In this sample, this clonotype turned up a few times. This chain uses TRBV7-4 with TRBJ1-4; possibly TRBD1 for D (6 bases). V lost 5 bases and J lost 4, with 14 bases in between. This CDR3 has 15 amino acids. Germline V lookup: CDR1 SGHVT, CDR2 SQSDAQ. DNA for the CDR3: TGTGCCAGCAGCCAAGCGGACAGCCTTAATGAAAAACTGTTTTTT. It yields the protein CASSQADSLNEKLFF. Filled out from reference TRBV7-4 and TRBJ1-4, the complete variable domain reads GAGVSQSPRYKVAKRGRDVALRCDSISGHVTLYWYRQTLGQGSEVLTYSQSDAQRDKSGRPSGRFSAERPERSVSTLKIQRTEQGDSAVYLCASSQADSLNEKLFFGSGTQLSVL.

This clonotype came up many times. The gene calls are TRBV20-1 and TRBJ1-3; no clear D. V dropped 6 bases and J dropped 0 bases, with 15 bases sitting between them. The germline V gene encodes CDR1 DFQATT and CDR2 SNEGSKA (reference sequence). CDR3 length equals 15 residues. The CDR3: CSAPDFSSSGNTIYF. The CDR3 DNA is TGCAGTGCGCCAGACTTCTCCAGCTCTGGAAACACCATATATTTT.

This clonotype was seen at least ten times. V gene TRBV24-1 combines with J gene TRBJ2-5; TRBD2 matches 13 bases. CDR3 length equals 16 residues. V was clipped by 3 bases and J by 4 bases; unmatched bases: 4. Per germline, CDR1 KGHDR and CDR2 SFDVKD. DNA for the CDR3: TGTGCCACCAGTGATCCAGGACTAGCGGGAGCAGAGACCCAGTACTTC. It is translated as CATSDPGLAGAETQYF.

The table lists this clonotype with many counts. The V gene is TRBV29-1, the J gene TRBJ2-1; D is undetermined. The CDR3 is made up of 8 amino acids. CDR1 SQVTM and CDR2 ANQGSEA come from the germline V gene. With 8 bases removed from V and 10 bases from J, the gap between germline ends came to 6 bases. CDR3 sequence: CSPGEQFF. As DNA, the CDR3 is TGCAGCCCTGGGGAGCAGTTCTTC.